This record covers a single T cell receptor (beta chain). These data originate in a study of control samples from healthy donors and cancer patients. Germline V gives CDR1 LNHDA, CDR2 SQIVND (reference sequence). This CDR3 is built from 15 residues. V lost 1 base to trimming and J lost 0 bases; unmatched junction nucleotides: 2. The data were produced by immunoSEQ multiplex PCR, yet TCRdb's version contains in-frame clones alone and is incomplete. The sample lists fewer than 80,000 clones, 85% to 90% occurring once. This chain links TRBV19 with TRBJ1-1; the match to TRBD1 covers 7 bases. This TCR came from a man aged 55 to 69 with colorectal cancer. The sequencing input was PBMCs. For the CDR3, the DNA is TGTGCCAGTAGTATAGCAGGACAGGTGAACACTGAAGCTTTCTTT. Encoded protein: CASSIAGQVNTEAFF.